This TCR beta chain stems from a study of identical twins. The study, taken as a whole, reports: Not following the same donors, the study drew its conclusions from cross-sectional statistical analysis. Zero-insertion analyses could be partly confounded by invariant MAIT and iNKT cells. Less excess twin sharing appeared in beta out-of-frame sequences.

TCRdb re-derived calls from the 5' RACE reads in MiXCR, one entry per CDR3 protein. The sample shows fewer than 650,000 distinct CDR3 sequences, just over 7% of them seen only once. The ends lost 5 bases at V and 1 base at J; junction bases unmatched: 11. The germline gives CDR1 SGHRS, CDR2 YFSETQ. The CDR3 extends over 16 amino acids. To note about this clonotype: Antigen specificity is unknown.

These data also featured in a second study, about yellow fever vaccine responses in identical twins.

V gene TRBV5-1 combines with J gene TRBJ2-7; 8 nucleotides align to TRBD1. Sequencing was performed on PBMCs. The TCR originated in a woman under 30 in good health. The CDR3 loop reads CASSYGDRSLSYEQYF. In DNA, the CDR3 is TGCGCCAGCAGTTATGGGGACAGGAGCCTTTCCTACGAGCAGTACTTC.